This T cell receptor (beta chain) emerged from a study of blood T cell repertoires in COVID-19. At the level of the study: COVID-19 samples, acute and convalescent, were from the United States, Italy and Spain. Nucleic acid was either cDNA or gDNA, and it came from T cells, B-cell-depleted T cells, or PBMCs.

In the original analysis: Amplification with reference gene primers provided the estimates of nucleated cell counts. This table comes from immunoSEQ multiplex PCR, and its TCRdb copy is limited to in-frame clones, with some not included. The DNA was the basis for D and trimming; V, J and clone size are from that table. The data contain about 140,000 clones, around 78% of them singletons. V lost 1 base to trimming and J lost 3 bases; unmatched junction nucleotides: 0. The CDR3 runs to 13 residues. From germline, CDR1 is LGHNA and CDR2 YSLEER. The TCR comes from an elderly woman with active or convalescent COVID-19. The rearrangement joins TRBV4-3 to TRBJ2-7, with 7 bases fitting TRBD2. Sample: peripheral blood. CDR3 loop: CASSQGGGYEQYF. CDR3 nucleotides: TGCGCCAGCAGCCAAGGGGGGGGCTACGAGCAGTACTTC.